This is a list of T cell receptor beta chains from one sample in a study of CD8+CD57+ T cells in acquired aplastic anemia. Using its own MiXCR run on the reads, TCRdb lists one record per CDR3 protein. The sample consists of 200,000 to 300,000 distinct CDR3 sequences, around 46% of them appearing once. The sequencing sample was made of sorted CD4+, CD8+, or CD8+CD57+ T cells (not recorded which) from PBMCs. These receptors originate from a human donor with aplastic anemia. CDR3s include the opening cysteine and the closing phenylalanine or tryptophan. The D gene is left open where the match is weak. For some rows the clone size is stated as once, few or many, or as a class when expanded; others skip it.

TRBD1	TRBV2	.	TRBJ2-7	TGCGCCAGCAGCCAAGACAGGGGGACAGCCTCCTACAAGCAGTACTTC	CASSQDRGTASYKQYF
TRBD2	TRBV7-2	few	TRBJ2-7	TGTGCCAGCAGCTTCAGCGGGAGGGGCGAGCAGTACTTC	CASSFSGRGEQYF
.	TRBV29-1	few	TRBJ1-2	TGCAGCACAACACTAAACTATGGCTACACCTTC	CSTTLNYGYTF
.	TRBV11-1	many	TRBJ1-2	TGTGCCAGCAGCTCCAGGACCCTCATCACCTTC	CASSSRTLITF
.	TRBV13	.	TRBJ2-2	TGTGCCAGCAGCCTCGGACAACACACCGGGGAGCTGTTTTTT	CASSLGQHTGELFF
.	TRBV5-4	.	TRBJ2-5	TGTGCCAGCAGCTCCCCCGGGGTCCAAGAGACCCAGTACTTC	CASSSPGVQETQYF
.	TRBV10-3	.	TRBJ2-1	TGTGCCATCAGTGGAAACAATGAGCAGTTCTTC	CAISGNNEQFF
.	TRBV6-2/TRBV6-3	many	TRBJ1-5	TGTGCCAGCAGTGGGACGGTCGGGGAAGGAAATCAGCCCCAGCATTTT	CASSGTVGEGNQPQHF
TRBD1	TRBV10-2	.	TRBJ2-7	TGCGCCAGCAGTGAGTCGACAGGGGAGACCTACGAGCAGTACTTC	CASSESTGETYEQYF
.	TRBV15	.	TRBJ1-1	TGTGCCACCAGCAGAGGAGGAGTGTACACTGAAGCTTTCTTT	CATSRGGVYTEAFF
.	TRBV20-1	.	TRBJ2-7	TGCAGTGCTCGGACTACAAAATACGAGCAGTACTTC	CSARTTKYEQYF
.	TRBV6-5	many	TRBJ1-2	TGTGCCAGCAGTTACTCGAGATCTAACTATGGCTACACCTTC	CASSYSRSNYGYTF
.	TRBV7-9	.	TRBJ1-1	TGTGCCAGCAGCTCGCAGGTGGAGACTGAAGCTTTCTTT	CASSSQVETEAFF
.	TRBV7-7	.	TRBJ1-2	TGTGCTAGCAGCTCTCTCCTCTTC	CASSSLLF
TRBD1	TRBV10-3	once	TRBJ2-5	TGTGCCATCAGTGAGGGACAGGGAAGGGAGACCCAGTACTTC	CAISEGQGRETQYF
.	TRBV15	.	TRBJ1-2	TGTGCCACCAGCAGAGATGAGGGTGGCTACACCTTC	CATSRDEGGYTF
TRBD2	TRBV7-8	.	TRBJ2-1	TGTGCCAGCACTCCAAGGCTAGCGGGGGGTGAGCAGTTCTTC	CASTPRLAGGEQFF
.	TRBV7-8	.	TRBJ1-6	TGTGCCAGCAGCCTCGGGCAGGGAGGGTGGAATTCACCCCTCCACTTT	CASSLGQGGWNSPLHF
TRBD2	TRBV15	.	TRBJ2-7	TGTGCCACGCGAGCGGGGGGCTCCTCCTACGAGCAGTACTTC	CATRAGGSSYEQYF
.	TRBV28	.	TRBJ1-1	TGTGCCAGCAGTTTAGCATACGATTTACTCAACACTGAAGCTTTCTTT	CASSLAYDLLNTEAFF
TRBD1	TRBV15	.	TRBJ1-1	TGTGCCACCAGCAGAGGGACAGGGTTGGGGACTGAAGCTTTCTTT	CATSRGTGLGTEAFF
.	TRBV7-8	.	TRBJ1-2	TGTGCCAGCAGCTTAGCGGGACGAACTGGCTACACCTTC	CASSLAGRTGYTF
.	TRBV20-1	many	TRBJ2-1	TGCAGTGCTAGAACGCAGCAGTCATGGGAGAATGAGCAGTTCTTC	CSARTQQSWENEQFF
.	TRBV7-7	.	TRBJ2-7	TGTGCCAGCAGCCCCAGATATGGGGGCGAGCAGTACTTC	CASSPRYGGEQYF
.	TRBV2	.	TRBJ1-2	TGTGCCAGCAGTGAGAGTACCCGCGGGGACGATGGCTACACCTTC	CASSESTRGDDGYTF
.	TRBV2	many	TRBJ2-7	TGTGCCAGCAGGTTCGAGGGCTCCTACGAGCAGTACTTC	CASRFEGSYEQYF
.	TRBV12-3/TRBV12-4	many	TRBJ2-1	TGTGCCAGCAGTTTAGCGGTTCAGTACTTGGACAATGAGCAGTTCTTC	CASSLAVQYLDNEQFF
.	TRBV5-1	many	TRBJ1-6	TGCGCCAGCAGCCCGGCGGTGACTAATTCACCCCTCCACTTT	CASSPAVTNSPLHF
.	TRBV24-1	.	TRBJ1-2	TGTGCCACCAGTGATTCGGGAGCAGAGGAAGGCTACACCTTC	CATSDSGAEEGYTF
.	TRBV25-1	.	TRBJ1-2	TGTGCCAGCAGCCAAGATGTGGCAGGGGCGGAGAGCTACACCTTC	CASSQDVAGAESYTF
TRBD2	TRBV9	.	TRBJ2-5	TGTGCCAGCAGCTCGGGACTAGCGAGAGTGGAGACCCAGTACTTC	CASSSGLARVETQYF
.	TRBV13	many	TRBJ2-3	TGTGCCAGCAGTTTAGGGAACAGGAGGGGCACAGATACGCAGTATTTT	CASSLGNRRGTDTQYF
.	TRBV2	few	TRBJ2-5	TGTGCCAGCAGTGGGATCCGGGGGGCCGGCGGGACCCAGTACTTC	CASSGIRGAGGTQYF
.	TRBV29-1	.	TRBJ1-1	TGCAGCGTTCTACTGGGGGGCACAGAAGCTTTCTTT	CSVLLGGTEAFF
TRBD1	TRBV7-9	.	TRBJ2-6	TGTGCCAGCAGCTCCGGTGGACAGGGGGCTGGGGCCAACGTCCTGACTTTC	CASSSGGQGAGANVLTF
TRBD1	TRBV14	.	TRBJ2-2	TGTGCCAGCAGCCTCAGACAGGGATTGGCCGGGGAGCTGTTTTTT	CASSLRQGLAGELFF
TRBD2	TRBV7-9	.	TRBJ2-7	TGTGCCAGCAGCTTAGCCCCGGGAGGCTTATACGAGCAGTACTTC	CASSLAPGGLYEQYF
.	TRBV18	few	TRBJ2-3	TGTGCCAGCTCACCAGGGCTAGCGTTTACAGATACGCAGTATTTT	CASSPGLAFTDTQYF
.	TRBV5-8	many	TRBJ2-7	TGTGCCAGCAGCTTGGGGGGCCTGGATATCGAGCAGTACTTC	CASSLGGLDIEQYF
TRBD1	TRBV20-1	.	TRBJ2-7	TGCAGCGCCTGGACCGGGACAGGGTGGGACGAGCAGTACTTC	CSAWTGTGWDEQYF
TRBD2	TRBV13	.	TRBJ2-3	TGTGCCAGCAGTGTCTCTAGCGGGAAACGGTACACAGATACGCGGTATTTT	CASSVSSGKRYTDTRYF
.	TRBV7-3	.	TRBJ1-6	TGTGCCAGCAGCCTGGGGAATAATTCACCCCTCCACTTT	CASSLGNNSPLHF
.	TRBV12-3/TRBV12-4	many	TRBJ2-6	TGTGCCAGCAGACCCCCGGGGTCTGGGGCCAACGTCCTGACTTTC	CASRPPGSGANVLTF